These 31 T cell receptor beta chains were sequenced from one sample in a study of neurological immune-mediated disorders. One entry per CDR3 protein, called by TCRdb with MiXCR from the 5' RACE reads. The sample lists 50,000 to 80,000 distinct CDR3 sequences; 4.5% were seen once. Sequencing input: PBMCs. These receptors were collected from a man younger than 40 with multiple sclerosis.

Many counts were recorded for this clonotype. V and J are TRBV7-9 and TRBJ2-2, with TRBD2 as a possible D gene (6 bases). Germline values: CDR1 SEHNR, CDR2 FQNEAQ (reference sequence). V gave up 3 bases and J gave up 16 bases, with 18 bases separating them. The CDR3 totals 13 residues. The CDR3 DNA follows: TGTGCCAGCAGCTTCGGGAGTACACCGGAGTCGTTTTTT. This codes for CASSFGSTPESFF.

Many counts were recorded for this clonotype. The chain employs TRBV3-1 and TRBJ2-1; a possible D gene is TRBD2 (6 bases). V was clipped by 4 bases and J by 14 bases, with 15 bases between them. This CDR3 has 12 residues. The germline CDR1 and CDR2 sequences are LGHDT and YNNKEL (reference sequence). The CDR3 is CASSPGGGREFF. The CDR3 nucleotides are TGTGCCAGCAGCCCCGGAGGAGGGCGAGAGTTCTTC.

At least ten counts were recorded for this clonotype. The rearrangement uses TRBV5-6 and TRBJ1-2; unclear D gene. The V end was cut by 4 bases, the J end by 2 bases, with 12 bases between. The germline V gene has CDR1 SGHDT and CDR2 YYEEEE. This CDR3 is 14 amino acids long. This CDR3 is CASSEDSTNYGYTF. The CDR3 DNA reads as TGTGCCAGCAGCGAGGACTCGACCAACTATGGCTACACCTTC.

This clonotype came up a few times. This rearrangement joins TRBV20-1 to TRBJ2-6; D remains ambiguous. Germline assignment: CDR1 DFQATT and CDR2 SNEGSKA (reference sequence). The ends were cut back, 3 bases at V and 4 bases at J, with 10 bases in the middle. The CDR3 is 14 amino acids. The CDR3 DNA follows: TGCAGTGCTAGGGGGTGGACCGGGGCCAACGTCCTGACTTTC. Amino acids: CSARGWTGANVLTF.

This clonotype was recorded many times. The J gene is TRBJ2-3, the V gene TRBV5-1, with D hard to call. Germline V gene sequence: CDR1 SGHRS, CDR2 YFSETQ. V was shortened by 3 bases and J by 0 bases, with 14 bases between the two germline ends. The CDR3 totals 16 residues. The CDR3, as DNA: TGCGCCAGCAGCTCCTCTTTGCCGATTAGCACAGATACGCAGTATTTT. Translated, it gives CASSSSLPISTDTQYF.

This clonotype was detected many times. J is TRBJ1-2 and V is TRBV4-1, with 9 bases matching TRBD1. This CDR3 spans 16 amino acids. Unmatched junction bases numbered 10, after V lost 0 bases and J lost 8 bases. Germline CDR1 MGHRA, CDR2 YSYEKL. Written as DNA, the CDR3 is TGCGCCAGCAGCCAAGATATCTTACAGGGGGCATACGGCTACACCTTC. Protein: CASSQDILQGAYGYTF.

Many counts were recorded for this clonotype. The chain joins TRBV29-1 to TRBJ2-3; 9 bases line up with TRBD1. This CDR3 spans 13 amino acids. The J segment lost 4 bases and the V segment lost 7 bases, leaving 6 bases of the junction unmatched. The germline V gene encodes CDR1 SQVTM and CDR2 ANQGSEA. CDR3 coding DNA: TGCAGCGCCTCCGGGACAGGGTCAGATACGCAGTATTTT. Protein sequence: CSASGTGSDTQYF.

This clonotype was counted many times. A junction end diverges from the germline sequence, so it may reflect a read error. V gene TRBV2 combines with J gene TRBJ1-5, with 7 bases identical to TRBD1. This CDR3 region has 13 residues. Germline V gene lookup returns CDR1 SNHLY and CDR2 FYNNEI. This chain's CDR3 is CASRRDSNQPQHF. For the CDR3, the DNA is TGTGCCAGCAGGAGGGACAGCAACCAGCCCCAGCATTTT.

This clonotype was observed at least ten times. This chain joins TRBV5-1 and TRBJ1-1; TRBD1 agrees at 11 bases. Germline V gene data show CDR1 as SGHRS and CDR2 as YFSETQ. Trimming cost V 0 bases and J 14 bases; bases outside gene matches: 6. The CDR3 loop spans 13 amino acids. In nucleotides, the CDR3 is TGCGCCAGCAGCTTGGGGGACAGGGGGAATATGTTCTTT. Encoded protein: CASSLGDRGNMFF.

The chain has TRBV5-6 and TRBJ1-1, with D possibly TRBD1 on 6 matching bases. Germline V gene lookup returns CDR1 SGHDT and CDR2 YYEEEE. With 2 bases removed from V and 2 bases from J, the gap between germline ends came to 16 bases. The CDR3 runs to 16 residues. The CDR3 is CASSFDNRVKNTEAFF. In DNA form, the CDR3 reads TGTGCCAGCAGCTTTGACAACAGGGTAAAAAACACTGAAGCTTTCTTT.

This clonotype was seen ten or more times. The gene calls are TRBV12-3 or TRBV12-4 and TRBJ1-4; D not resolved. The CDR3 spans 13 residues. V was clipped by 6 bases and J by 4 bases, with 9 bases between them. CDR3 sequence reads: CASREHSNEKLFF. CDR3 nucleotides: TGTGCCAGCAGAGAACACAGTAATGAAAAACTGTTTTTT.

In its sample, this clonotype was seen many times. The V gene is TRBV20-1, the J gene TRBJ1-4; D is uncertain. V lost 2 bases and J lost 6, with 10 bases in between. CDR3 length equals 13 residues. The germline V gene encodes CDR1 DFQATT and CDR2 SNEGSKA (reference sequence). The CDR3 protein is CSARSLGDEKLFF. The DNA of the CDR3 is TGCAGTGCTAGAAGTCTCGGGGATGAAAAACTGTTTTTT.

The gene calls are TRBV18 and TRBJ1-2, with 9 bases fitting TRBD1. The CDR3 runs 13 residues. Germline values: CDR1 KGHSH, CDR2 LQKENI. After removal of 7 bases from V and 6 bases from J, the junction contained 6 bases not matched to a gene. In DNA, the CDR3 is TGTGCCAGCTTTGCCGGGACAGGGAATGGCTACACCTTC. It yields the protein CASFAGTGNGYTF.

This clonotype has ten or more counts. This chain uses TRBV12-3 or TRBV12-4 with TRBJ1-2; no reliable D call. This CDR3 has 13 residues. V was trimmed by 2 bases and J by 7 bases, leaving 11 bases between them. CDR3 protein: CASSLRQILGYTF. In DNA form, the CDR3 reads TGTGCCAGCAGTTTAAGGCAAATCCTTGGCTACACCTTC.

This clonotype was seen ten or more times. The rearrangement joins TRBV10-3 to TRBJ1-2; no firm D call. CDR1 and CDR2 (germline): ENHRY, SYGVKD. The CDR3 is made up of 14 amino acids. Trimming removed 10 bases at V and 8 bases at J, with 23 bases between. The CDR3 coding sequence is TGTGCCACGCGTTCCCTTGCGGAGTCGAGGGGCTACACCTTC. Translation: CATRSLAESRGYTF.

The J gene is TRBJ2-7, the V gene TRBV11-3; D is undetermined. CDR3 length equals 13 residues. Germline CDR1 reads SGHNT; CDR2 reads YENEEA. V lost 3 bases and J 3 bases, leaving 9 bases between the germline ends. DNA of the CDR3: TGTGCCAGCAGCTTGTACAGCAACTACGAGCAGTACTTC. Its translation: CASSLYSNYEQYF. Complete variable domain (other parts from reference TRBV11-3 and TRBJ2-7): EAGVVQSPRYKIIEKKQPVAFWCNPISGHNTLYWYLQNLGQGPELLIRYENEEAVDDSQLPKDRFSAERLKGVDSTLKIQPAELGDSAVYLCASSLYSNYEQYFGPGTRLTVT.

The genes are TRBV7-6 and TRBJ2-5; unclear D gene. V dropped 5 bases and J dropped 2 bases, with 9 bases sitting between them. This CDR3 is 13 amino acids long. The germline CDR1 and CDR2 sequences are SGHVS and FNYEAQ. CDR3 nucleotides: TGTGCCAGCAGCCCCAGGCTTCAAGAGACCCAGTACTTC. Its protein is CASSPRLQETQYF.

The genes are TRBV5-1 and TRBJ2-1, with D possibly being TRBD1 or TRBD2 (5 bases each). Trimming shortened V by 4 bases and J by 0 bases, and 11 bases separated the two germline ends. The CDR3 consists of 15 residues. Germline V gene sequence: CDR1 SGHRS, CDR2 YFSETQ. The CDR3 DNA is TGCGCCAGCAGCCCGGGACGGAGCTCCTACAATGAGCAGTTCTTC. Amino acid sequence: CASSPGRSSYNEQFF.

The table lists this clonotype with many counts. This rearrangement joins TRBV5-1 to TRBJ1-2; 7 nucleotides match TRBD1. Trimming at V came to 0 bases and at J to 7 bases, leaving 6 bases not matched to a gene. Germline-derived CDR1 and CDR2 are SGHRS and YFSETQ. This CDR3 is 14 amino acids long. Here the CDR3 DNA reads TGCGCCAGCAGCTTGGGAGGGGGCGCAGGTGGCTACACCTTC. This gives the protein CASSLGGGAGGYTF.

The table lists this clonotype with many counts. The chain carries TRBV5-1 and TRBJ1-6, with TRBD1 matching 9 bases. CDR3 length: 13 amino acids. Per the germline V gene, CDR1 is SGHRS and CDR2 is YFSETQ. Unmatched junction bases numbered 1, after V lost 0 bases and J lost 12 bases. This CDR3 is CASSLDRGQPLHF. The CDR3 nucleotides are TGCGCCAGCAGCTTGGACAGGGGGCAACCCCTCCACTTT. Supplemented by reference TRBV5-1 and TRBJ1-6, the full variable domain reads KAGVTQTPRYLIKTRGQQVTLSCSPISGHRSVSWYQQTPGQGLQFLFEYFSETQRNKGNFPGRFSGRQFSNSRSEMNVSTLELGDSALYLCASSLDRGQPLHFGNGTRLTVT.

This clonotype was detected ten times or more. This chain uses TRBV5-5 with TRBJ1-1, with D hard to call. The length of the CDR3 is 15 residues. Trimming removed 0 bases at V and 4 bases at J, with 13 bases between. The germline CDR1 and CDR2 sequences are SGHKS and YYEKEE (reference sequence). The chain's CDR3 is CASSLVSGRGTEAFF. CDR3 in DNA: TGTGCCAGCAGCTTGGTCTCCGGACGGGGCACTGAAGCTTTCTTT.

In its sample, this clonotype was seen many times. The J gene is TRBJ2-2, the V gene TRBV5-1; 7 bases are a match to TRBD1. V was pared by 0 bases and J by 7 bases, with 3 bases of the junction left unmatched. CDR1 SGHRS and CDR2 YFSETQ come from the germline V gene. The CDR3 has 14 residues. In DNA form, the CDR3 reads TGCGCCAGCAGCTTGGGACAGGGTTACGGGGAGCTGTTTTTT. Residues: CASSLGQGYGELFF.

The table lists this clonotype with many counts. V gene TRBV5-1 combines with J gene TRBJ2-3; possible D gene TRBD1, 5 bases. The V end lost 4 bases, the J end lost 4 bases, and 7 bases lay between the germline ends. The germline V gene has CDR1 SGHRS and CDR2 YFSETQ. The CDR3 runs to 12 residues. CDR3 in amino acids: CASSRGPDTQYF. The DNA of the CDR3 is TGCGCCAGCAGCAGGGGCCCAGATACGCAGTATTTT.

This clonotype was found many times. CDR3 DNA sequence: TGTGCCAGCAGTCAAACAGGGCGAAACACCGGGGAGCTGTTTTTT. It specifies CASSQTGRNTGELFF. This chain connects TRBV12-3 or TRBV12-4 to TRBJ2-2; D possibly corresponds to TRBD1 (6 bases). Trimming shortened V by 5 bases and J by 2 bases, and 12 bases separated the two germline ends. The CDR3 runs 15 residues.

This clonotype was found many times. This CDR3 reads CASSLSDRQRTQYF. The CDR3 DNA is TGTGCCAGCAGTTTATCGGACAGACAGCGAACCCAGTACTTC. V gene TRBV12-3 or TRBV12-4 combines with J gene TRBJ2-5; TRBD1 is a possible D gene (6 bases). CDR3 length: 14 amino acids. Trimming pared 2 bases from V and 8 bases from J, leaving 15 bases between.

This clonotype was seen repeatedly, ten times or more. This chain joins TRBV7-2 and TRBJ2-2, with 7 nucleotides matching TRBD2. J was trimmed by 7 bases and V by 5 bases; bases with no gene match: 19. This CDR3 has 18 residues. The germline V gene encodes CDR1 SGHTA and CDR2 FQGNSA. As DNA, the CDR3 is TGTGCCAGCAGCCCCCGCCCTCGGACTAGGGAAAGGGTCGGGGAGCTGTTTTTT. This gives the protein CASSPRPRTRERVGELFF.

This clonotype was seen a few times. The chain is built from TRBV20-1 and TRBJ1-1; a weak D match, TRBD1 (5 bases). The CDR3 length is 11 residues. Germline CDR1 reads DFQATT; CDR2 reads SNEGSKA (reference sequence). DNA of the CDR3: TGCAGGTCGGGGGTGAACACTGAAGCTTTCTTT. Its translation is CRSGVNTEAFF.

In this sample, this clonotype turned up a few times. The rearrangement joins TRBV10-3 to TRBJ1-2; unclear D gene. This CDR3 contains 13 residues. The V gene's germline CDR1 is ENHRY and CDR2 SYGVKD. V was pared by 8 bases and J by 0 bases, with 10 bases between. The CDR3 is CAILEGANYGYTF. For the CDR3, the DNA is TGTGCCATCCTCGAGGGAGCTAACTATGGCTACACCTTC.

This clonotype was counted at least ten times. The gene calls are TRBV2 and TRBJ1-4, with 7 bases matching TRBD1. From germline, CDR1 is SNHLY and CDR2 FYNNEI. V lost 7 bases, J lost 7 bases, and 9 bases stayed unmatched. This CDR3 comprises 14 residues. The CDR3 loop is CASTPGTVFEKLFF. CDR3 bases: TGTGCCAGCACCCCCGGGACAGTCTTTGAAAAACTGTTTTTT.

This clonotype has at least ten counts. CDR3 DNA: TGCGCCAGCAGTGAGGGCAGGGGAACAGATACGCAGTATTTT. Its translation is CASSEGRGTDTQYF. The chain is built from TRBV10-1 and TRBJ2-3, with D perhaps TRBD1 (6 bases). The CDR3 consists of 14 residues. V dropped 2 bases and J dropped 3 bases, with 9 bases sitting between them. CDR1 and CDR2 (germline): WNHNN, SYGVQD (reference sequence).

This sequence joins TRBV5-1 and TRBJ1-1; D not resolved. V dropped 2 bases and J dropped 1 base, with 9 bases sitting between them. CDR3 length: 14 residues. Germline CDR1 and CDR2: SGHRS and YFSETQ. In DNA, the CDR3 is TGCGCCAGCAGCTTCATCGATAAGAACACTGAAGCTTTCTTT. Translated: CASSFIDKNTEAFF.